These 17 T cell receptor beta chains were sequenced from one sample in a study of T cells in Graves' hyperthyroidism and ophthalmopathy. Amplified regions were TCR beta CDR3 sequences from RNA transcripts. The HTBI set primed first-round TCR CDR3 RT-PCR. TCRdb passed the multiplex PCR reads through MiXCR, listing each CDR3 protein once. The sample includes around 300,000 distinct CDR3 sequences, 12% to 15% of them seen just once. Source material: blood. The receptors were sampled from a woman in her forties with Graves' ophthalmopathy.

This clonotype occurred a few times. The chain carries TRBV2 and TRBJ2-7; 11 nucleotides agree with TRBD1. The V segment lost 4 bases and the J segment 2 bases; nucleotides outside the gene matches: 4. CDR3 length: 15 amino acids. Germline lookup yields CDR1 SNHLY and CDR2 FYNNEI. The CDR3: CASSGGTGGTYEQYF. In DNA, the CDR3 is TGTGCCAGCAGTGGGGGGACAGGGGGAACCTACGAGCAGTACTTC.

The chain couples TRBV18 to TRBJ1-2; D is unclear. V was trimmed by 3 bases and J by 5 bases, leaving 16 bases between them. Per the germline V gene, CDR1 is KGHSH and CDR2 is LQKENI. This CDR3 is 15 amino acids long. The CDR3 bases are TGTGCCAGCTCACCGTGGACGGAAATCGCTTATGGCTACACCTTC. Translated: CASSPWTEIAYGYTF.

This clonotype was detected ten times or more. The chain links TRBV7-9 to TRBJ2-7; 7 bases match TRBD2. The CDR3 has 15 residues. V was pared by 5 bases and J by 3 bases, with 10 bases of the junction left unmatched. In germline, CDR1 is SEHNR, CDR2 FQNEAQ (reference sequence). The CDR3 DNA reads TGTGCCAGCAGCCCAAAGGGCGGGAGTGGCTACGAGCAGTACTTC. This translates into CASSPKGGSGYEQYF. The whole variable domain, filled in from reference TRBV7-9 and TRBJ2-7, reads DTGVSQNPRHKITKRGQNVTFRCDPISEHNRLYWYRQTLGQGPEFLTYFQNEAQLEKSRLLSDRFSAERPKGSFSTLEIQRTEQGDSAMYLCASSPKGGSGYEQYFGPGTRLTVT.

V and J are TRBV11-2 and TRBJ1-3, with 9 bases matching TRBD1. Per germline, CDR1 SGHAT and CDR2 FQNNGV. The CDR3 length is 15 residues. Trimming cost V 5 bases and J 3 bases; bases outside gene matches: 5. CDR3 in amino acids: CASSLGQGFGNTIYF. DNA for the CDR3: TGTGCCAGCAGCCTGGGACAGGGTTTTGGAAACACCATATATTTT.

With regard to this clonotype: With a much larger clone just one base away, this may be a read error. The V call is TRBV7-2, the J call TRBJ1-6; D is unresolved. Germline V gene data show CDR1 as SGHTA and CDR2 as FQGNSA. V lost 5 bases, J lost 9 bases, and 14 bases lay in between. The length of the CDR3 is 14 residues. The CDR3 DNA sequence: TGTGCCAGCAGCCCTGTGGGGTTCATTTCACCCCTCCACTTT. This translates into CASSPVGFISPLHF.

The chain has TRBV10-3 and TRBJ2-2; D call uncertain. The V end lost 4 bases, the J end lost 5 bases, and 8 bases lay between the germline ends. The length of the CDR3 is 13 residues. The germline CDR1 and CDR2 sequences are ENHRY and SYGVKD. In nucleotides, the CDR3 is TGTGCCATCAGTGCGGTGGAAACCGGGGAGCTGTTTTTT. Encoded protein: CAISAVETGELFF.

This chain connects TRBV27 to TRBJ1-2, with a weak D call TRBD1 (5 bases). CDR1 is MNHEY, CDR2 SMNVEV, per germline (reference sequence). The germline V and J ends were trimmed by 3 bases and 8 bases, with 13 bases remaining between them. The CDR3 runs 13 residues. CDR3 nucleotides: TGTGCCAGCAGTTTCGGAGGGGTGCGGGGCTACACCTTC. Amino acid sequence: CASSFGGVRGYTF.

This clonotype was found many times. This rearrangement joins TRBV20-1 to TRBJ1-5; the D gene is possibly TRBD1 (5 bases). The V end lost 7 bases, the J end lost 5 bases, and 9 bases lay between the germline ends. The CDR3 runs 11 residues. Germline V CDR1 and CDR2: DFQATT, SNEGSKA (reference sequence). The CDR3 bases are TGCAGTGTGGGAGGGGATCAGCCCCAGCATTTT. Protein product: CSVGGDQPQHF.

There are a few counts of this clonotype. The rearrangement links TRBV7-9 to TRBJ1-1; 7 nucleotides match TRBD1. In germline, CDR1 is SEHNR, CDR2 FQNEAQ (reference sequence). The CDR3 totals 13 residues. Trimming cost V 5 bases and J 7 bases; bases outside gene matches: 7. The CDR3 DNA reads TGTGCCAGCAGCCCTAGGGACAGTTATGAAGCTTTCTTT. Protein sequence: CASSPRDSYEAFF.

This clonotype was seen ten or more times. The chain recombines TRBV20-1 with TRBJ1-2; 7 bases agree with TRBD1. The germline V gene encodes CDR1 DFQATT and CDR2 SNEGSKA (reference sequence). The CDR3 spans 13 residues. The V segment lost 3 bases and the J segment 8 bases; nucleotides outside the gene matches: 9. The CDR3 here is CSARIRQGEGYTF. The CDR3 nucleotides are TGCAGTGCTAGGATCCGGCAGGGGGAAGGCTACACCTTC.

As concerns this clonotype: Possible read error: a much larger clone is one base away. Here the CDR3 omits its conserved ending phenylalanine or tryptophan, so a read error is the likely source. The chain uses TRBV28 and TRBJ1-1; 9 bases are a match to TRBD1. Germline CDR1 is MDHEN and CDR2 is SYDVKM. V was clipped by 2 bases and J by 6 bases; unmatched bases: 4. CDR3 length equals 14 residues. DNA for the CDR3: TGTGCCAGCAGTTTAGGGACAGGGAAGTCTGAAGCTTTCCTT. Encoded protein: CASSLGTGKSEAFL.

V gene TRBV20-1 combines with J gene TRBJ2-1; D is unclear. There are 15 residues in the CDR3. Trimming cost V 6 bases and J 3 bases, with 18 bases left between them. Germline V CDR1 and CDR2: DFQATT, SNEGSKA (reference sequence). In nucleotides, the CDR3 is TGCAGTGCCCCCCACCCTAGTTTCATCTACAATGAGCAGTTCTTC. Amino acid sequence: CSAPHPSFIYNEQFF.

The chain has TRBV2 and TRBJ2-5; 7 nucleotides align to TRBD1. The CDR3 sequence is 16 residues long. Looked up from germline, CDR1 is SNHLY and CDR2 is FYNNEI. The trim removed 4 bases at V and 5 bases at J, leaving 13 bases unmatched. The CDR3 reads CASSGGTVARLETQYF. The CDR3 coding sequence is TGTGCCAGCAGTGGTGGGACAGTAGCCAGGTTGGAGACCCAGTACTTC.

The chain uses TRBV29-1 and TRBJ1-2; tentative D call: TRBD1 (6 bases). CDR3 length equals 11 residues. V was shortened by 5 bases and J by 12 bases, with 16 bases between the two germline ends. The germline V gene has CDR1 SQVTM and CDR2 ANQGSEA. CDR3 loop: CSVLVSGEHTF. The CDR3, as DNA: TGCAGCGTTTTGGTTTCAGGGGAACACACCTTC.

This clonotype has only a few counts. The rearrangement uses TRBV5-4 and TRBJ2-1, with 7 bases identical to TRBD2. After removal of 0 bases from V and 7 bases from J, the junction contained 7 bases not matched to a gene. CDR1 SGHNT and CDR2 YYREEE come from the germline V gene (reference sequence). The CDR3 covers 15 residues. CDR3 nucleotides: TGTGCCAGCAGCTTGGTTGGGACTACCAAAAATGAGCAGTTCTTC. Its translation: CASSLVGTTKNEQFF.

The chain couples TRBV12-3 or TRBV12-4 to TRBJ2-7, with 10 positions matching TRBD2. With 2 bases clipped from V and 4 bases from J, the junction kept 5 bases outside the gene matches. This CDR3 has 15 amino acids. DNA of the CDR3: TGTGCCAGCAGTTTAATCAGCGGGAGGGTGTACGAGCAGTACTTC. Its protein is CASSLISGRVYEQYF.

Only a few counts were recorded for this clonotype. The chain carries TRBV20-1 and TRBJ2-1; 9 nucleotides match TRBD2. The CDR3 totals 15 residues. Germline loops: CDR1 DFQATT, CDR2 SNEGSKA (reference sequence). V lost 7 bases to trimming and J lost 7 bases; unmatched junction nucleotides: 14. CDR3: CSVFLSGRTWNEQFF. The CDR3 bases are TGCAGTGTTTTTCTTAGCGGGAGAACTTGGAATGAGCAGTTCTTC.